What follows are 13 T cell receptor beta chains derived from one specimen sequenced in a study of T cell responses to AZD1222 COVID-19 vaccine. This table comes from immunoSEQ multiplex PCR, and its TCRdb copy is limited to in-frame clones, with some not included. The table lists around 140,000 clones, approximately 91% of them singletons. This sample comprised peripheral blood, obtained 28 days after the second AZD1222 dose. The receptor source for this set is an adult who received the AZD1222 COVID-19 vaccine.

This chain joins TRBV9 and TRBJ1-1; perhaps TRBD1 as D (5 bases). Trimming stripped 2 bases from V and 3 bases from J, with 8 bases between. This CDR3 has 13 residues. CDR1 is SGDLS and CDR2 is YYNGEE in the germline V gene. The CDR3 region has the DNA TGTGCCAGCAGCGTCTTCAGGGACACTGAAGCTTTCTTT. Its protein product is CASSVFRDTEAFF. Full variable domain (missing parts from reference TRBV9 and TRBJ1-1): DSGVTQTPKHLITATGQRVTLRCSPRSGDLSVYWYQQSLDQGLQFLIQYYNGEERAKGNILERFSAQQFPDLHSELNLSSLELGDSALYFCASSVFRDTEAFFGQGTRLTVV.

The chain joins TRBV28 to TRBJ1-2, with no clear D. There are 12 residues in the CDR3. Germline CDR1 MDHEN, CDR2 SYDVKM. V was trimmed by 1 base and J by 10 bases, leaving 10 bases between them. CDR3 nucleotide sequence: TGTGCCAGCAGTTTATTGAGGGTCGACTACACCTTC. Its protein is CASSLLRVDYTF.

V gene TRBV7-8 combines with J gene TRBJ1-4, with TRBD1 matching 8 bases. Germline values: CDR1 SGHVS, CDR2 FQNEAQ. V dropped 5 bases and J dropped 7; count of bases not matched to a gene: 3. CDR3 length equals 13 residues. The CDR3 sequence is CASSPTGAEKLFF. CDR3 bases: TGTGCCAGCAGCCCGACAGGGGCTGAAAAACTGTTTTTT.

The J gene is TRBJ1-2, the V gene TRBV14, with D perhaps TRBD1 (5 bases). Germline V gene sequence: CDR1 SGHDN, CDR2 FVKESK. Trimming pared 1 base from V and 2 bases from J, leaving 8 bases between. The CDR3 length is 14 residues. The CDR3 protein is CASSQGGRNYGYTF. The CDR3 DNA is TGTGCCAGCAGCCAAGGGGGCCGGAACTATGGCTACACCTTC.

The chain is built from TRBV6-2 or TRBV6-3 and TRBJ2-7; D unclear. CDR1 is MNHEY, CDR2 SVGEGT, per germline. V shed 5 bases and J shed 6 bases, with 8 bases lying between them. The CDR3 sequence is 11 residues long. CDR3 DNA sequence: TGTGCCAGCAGTCAAGCAGGCGAGCAGTACTTC. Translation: CASSQAGEQYF.

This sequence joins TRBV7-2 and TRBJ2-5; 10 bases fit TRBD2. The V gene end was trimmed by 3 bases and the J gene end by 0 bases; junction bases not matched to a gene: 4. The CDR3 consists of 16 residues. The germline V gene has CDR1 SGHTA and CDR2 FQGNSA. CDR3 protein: CASSFRLAGHQETQYF. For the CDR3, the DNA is TGTGCCAGCAGCTTCCGACTAGCGGGCCACCAAGAGACCCAGTACTTC.

This CDR3 reads CASARGTNTEAFF. In nucleotides, the CDR3 is TGTGCCAGCGCAAGAGGAACGAACACTGAAGCTTTCTTT. V usage is TRBV28 and J usage is TRBJ1-1; no definite D call. Germline V gene lookup returns CDR1 MDHEN and CDR2 SYDVKM. V was pared by 8 bases and J by 1 base, with 11 bases between. The CDR3 length is 13 residues.

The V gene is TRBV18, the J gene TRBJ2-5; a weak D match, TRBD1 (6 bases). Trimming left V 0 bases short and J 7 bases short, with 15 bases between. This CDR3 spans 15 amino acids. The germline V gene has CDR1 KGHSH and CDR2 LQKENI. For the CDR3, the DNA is TGTGCCAGCTCACCACCGGTACAGGGATCGGGGACCCAGTACTTC. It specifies CASSPPVQGSGTQYF.

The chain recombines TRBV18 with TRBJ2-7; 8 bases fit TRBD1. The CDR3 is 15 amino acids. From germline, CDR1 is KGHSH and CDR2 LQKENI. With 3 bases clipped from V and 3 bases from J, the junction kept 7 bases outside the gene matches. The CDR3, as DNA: TGTGCCAGCTCACCGCCGGGACAGGAGGGCTACGAGCAGTACTTC. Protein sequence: CASSPPGQEGYEQYF.

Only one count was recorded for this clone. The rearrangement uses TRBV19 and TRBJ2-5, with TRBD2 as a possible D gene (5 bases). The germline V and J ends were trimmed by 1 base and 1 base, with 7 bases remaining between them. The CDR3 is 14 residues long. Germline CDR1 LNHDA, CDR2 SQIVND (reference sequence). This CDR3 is CASSIAGIQETQYF. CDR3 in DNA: TGTGCCAGTAGTATAGCCGGGATCCAAGAGACCCAGTACTTC.

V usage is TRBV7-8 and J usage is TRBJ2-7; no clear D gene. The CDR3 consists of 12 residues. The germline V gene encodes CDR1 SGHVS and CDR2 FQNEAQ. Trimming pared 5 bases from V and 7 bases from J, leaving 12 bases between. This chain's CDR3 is CASSPTPGEQYF. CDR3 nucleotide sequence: TGTGCCAGCAGCCCGACCCCCGGTGAGCAGTACTTC. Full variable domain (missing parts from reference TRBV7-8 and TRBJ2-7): GAGVSQSPRYKVAKRGQDVALRCDPISGHVSLFWYQQALGQGPEFLTYFQNEAQLDKSGLPSDRFFAERPEGSVSTLKIQRTQQEDSAVYLCASSPTPGEQYFGPGTRLTVT.

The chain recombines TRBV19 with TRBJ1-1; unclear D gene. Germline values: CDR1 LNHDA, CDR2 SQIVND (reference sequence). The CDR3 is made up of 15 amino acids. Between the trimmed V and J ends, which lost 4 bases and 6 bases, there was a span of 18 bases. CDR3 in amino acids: CASSRSLGWVPEAFF. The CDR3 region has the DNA TGTGCCAGTAGTAGATCACTCGGGTGGGTTCCTGAAGCTTTCTTT.

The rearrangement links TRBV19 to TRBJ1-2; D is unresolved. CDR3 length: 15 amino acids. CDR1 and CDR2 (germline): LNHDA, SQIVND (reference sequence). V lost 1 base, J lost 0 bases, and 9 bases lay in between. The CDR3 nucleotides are TGTGCCAGTAGTATAGGGACTGCAACTAACTATGGCTACACCTTC. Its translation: CASSIGTATNYGYTF.